This T cell receptor beta chain was recovered during a study of shared clonotypes between healthy human individuals. V was clipped by 3 bases and J by 4 bases, with 16 bases between them. The CDR3 spans 16 residues. Germline CDR1 and CDR2: SGDLS and YYNGEE. Both subsets, CD45RA+ naive and CD45RA-negative memory, were split from the CD4+ cells. It was across several immunoSEQ plates that each subset's genomic DNA was evenly split. Template for every sorted-subset replicate PCR totaled 150 to 250 ng DNA, approximately 30,000 T cell genomes. Here immunoSEQ multiplex PCR was the method, and the copy in TCRdb shows in-frame clones only, minus some. This table holds 900,000 to 1,200,000 clones, 75% to 85% found once.

The origin of this receptor is a man aged 18-30 years in good health. Some clones in this sample may be carry-over from other donors' samples. The sample consisted of memory CD4+ T cells from PBMCs. Sample subset: CD45RA-negative fraction. The chain combines TRBV9 with TRBJ1-4, with a possible D match to TRBD1 (5 bases). In DNA form, the CDR3 reads TGTGCCAGCAGCGAGGGGAGTTTCGCTTTTAATGAAAAACTGTTTTTT. This gives the protein CASSEGSFAFNEKLFF. Variable domain in full (rest from reference TRBV9 and TRBJ1-4): DSGVTQTPKHLITATGQRVTLRCSPRSGDLSVYWYQQSLDQGLQFLIQYYNGEERAKGNILERFSAQQFPDLHSELNLSSLELGDSALYFCASSEGSFAFNEKLFFGSGTQLSVL.